This passage covers 28 T cell receptor beta chains from one sample sequenced in a study of blood T cell repertoires in COVID-19. Profiled with immunoSEQ multiplex PCR; TCRdb holds only in-frame clones, not every one. The repertoire holds about 100,000 clones, over 85% seen once, with under 7.5% in the top ten. Sequenced sample: peripheral blood. The receptors shown here come from a man in his 70s with acute or convalescent COVID-19.

The rearrangement joins TRBV13 to TRBJ1-1; TRBD1 matches at 9 bases. The junction had 16 bases not matched to a gene; V was cut back by 6 bases and J by 2 bases. The germline gives CDR1 PRHDT, CDR2 FYEKMQ (reference sequence). This CDR3 has 18 residues. This chain's CDR3 is CASSVEIWGTGRNTEAFF. The CDR3 DNA is TGTGCCAGCAGTGTAGAGATCTGGGGGACAGGGAGAAACACTGAAGCTTTCTTT.

The chain carries TRBV6-2 or TRBV6-3 and TRBJ1-4; unclear D gene. The CDR3 is made up of 16 amino acids. The V and J ends lost 4 bases and 7 bases respectively, with 19 bases between them. Looked up from germline, CDR1 is MNHEY and CDR2 is SVGEGT. This CDR3 reads CASSLVPLRVGEKLFF. The CDR3 coding sequence is TGTGCCAGCAGTTTGGTCCCGCTGAGGGTTGGTGAAAAACTGTTTTTT.

This sequence joins TRBV7-2 and TRBJ2-1; 12 bases line up with TRBD2. The CDR3 totals 17 residues. J was trimmed by 9 bases and V by 2 bases; bases with no gene match: 11. The germline CDR1 and CDR2 sequences are SGHTA and FQGNSA. The CDR3 DNA sequence: TGTGCCAGCAGCTTAAGGACTAGCGGGGTAAGGGGCTTTGAGCAGTTCTTC. Translating gives CASSLRTSGVRGFEQFF.

This chain uses TRBV4-2 with TRBJ2-7; TRBD1 might be the D (5 bases). Germline assignment: CDR1 LGHNA and CDR2 YNFKEQ. Trimming removed 1 base at V and 2 bases at J, with 6 bases between. The CDR3 contains 13 residues. CDR3 sequence reads: CASSQGQTYEQYF. The CDR3 DNA sequence: TGTGCCAGCAGCCAAGGACAGACCTACGAGCAGTACTTC.

CDR3 sequence reads: CASSLAPHSRPSYEQYF. CDR3 nucleotide sequence: TGTGCCAGCAGTTTAGCCCCCCACAGCCGACCCTCCTACGAGCAGTACTTC. The J gene is TRBJ2-7, the V gene TRBV27; D unresolved. Trimming pared 2 bases from V and 0 bases from J, leaving 17 bases between. Per germline, CDR1 MNHEY and CDR2 SMNVEV (reference sequence). The CDR3 contains 17 residues.

This chain links TRBV11-2 with TRBJ1-2, with D unclear. This CDR3 comprises 14 residues. Trimming removed 3 bases from V and 8 bases from J, with 16 bases in between. Germline loops: CDR1 SGHAT, CDR2 FQNNGV. CDR3 amino acids: CASSFTTGSRGYTF. In nucleotides, the CDR3 is TGTGCCAGCAGCTTTACAACCGGGAGTAGAGGCTACACCTTC.

This sequence joins TRBV19 and TRBJ2-1, with TRBD1 identical over 10 bases. Germline V lookup: CDR1 LNHDA, CDR2 SQIVND (reference sequence). The V segment lost 7 bases and the J segment 9 bases; nucleotides outside the gene matches: 21. This CDR3 is built from 18 residues. This CDR3 is CASTGTGAIWGATIEQFF. Here the CDR3 DNA reads TGTGCCAGTACTGGGACAGGGGCGATTTGGGGGGCGACCATTGAGCAGTTCTTC.

The rearrangement uses TRBV15 and TRBJ2-3, with D maybe TRBD2 (7 bases). CDR3 length: 15 amino acids. V shed 1 base and J shed 6 bases, with 14 bases lying between them. The germline gives CDR1 LNHNV, CDR2 YYDKDF (reference sequence). As DNA, the CDR3 is TGTGCCACCAGCAGAGCGGGGGGCAGCTCTGATACGCAGTATTTT. Amino acid sequence: CATSRAGGSSDTQYF.

This chain links TRBV6-5 with TRBJ1-6, with D maybe TRBD1 (5 bases). The germline gives CDR1 MNHEY, CDR2 SVGAGI. The germline V and J ends were trimmed by 2 bases and 6 bases, with 11 bases remaining between them. The CDR3 consists of 15 residues. CDR3 DNA: TGTGCCAGCAGTTACGGCGGACAATTTAATTCACCCCTCCACTTT. Translation gives CASSYGGQFNSPLHF.

The J gene is TRBJ1-4, the V gene TRBV5-6, with 9 bases lining up with TRBD1. The J segment lost 8 bases and the V segment lost 4 bases, leaving 12 bases of the junction unmatched. Germline assignment: CDR1 SGHDT and CDR2 YYEEEE. The CDR3 loop spans 16 amino acids. The DNA of the CDR3 is TGTGCCAGCAGCCCAGGGGGACAGGGCCTCGTCGAAAAACTGTTTTTT. Its protein is CASSPGGQGLVEKLFF.

The chain is built from TRBV18 and TRBJ1-3; TRBD1 might be the D (6 bases). Germline V lookup: CDR1 KGHSH, CDR2 LQKENI. CDR3 length equals 15 residues. Deletions cut 1 base from V and 7 bases from J, with 14 bases between. CDR3 in DNA: TGTGCCAGCTCACCACTGGCGTGGGGGCAGAACACCATATATTTT. Translating it yields CASSPLAWGQNTIYF.

Many counts were recorded for this clone. This chain connects TRBV7-9 to TRBJ1-3; 7 nucleotides align to TRBD1. The germline gives CDR1 SEHNR, CDR2 FQNEAQ (reference sequence). V shed 4 bases, J shed 0 bases, and the junction held 9 bases outside the gene matches. There are 17 residues in the CDR3. The CDR3 sequence: CASSSSGGPYSGNTIYF. The CDR3 coding sequence is TGTGCCAGCAGCTCTTCAGGGGGACCCTACTCTGGAAACACCATATATTTT.

The V gene is TRBV18, the J gene TRBJ2-3; tentatively, D is TRBD1 (5 bases). Trimming shortened V by 4 bases and J by 3 bases, and 11 bases separated the two germline ends. The CDR3 extends over 14 amino acids. CDR1 is KGHSH, CDR2 LQKENI, per germline. CDR3 residues: CASSQQELTDTQYF. In DNA, the CDR3 is TGTGCCAGCTCACAACAGGAATTGACAGATACGCAGTATTTT.

The CDR3 region has the DNA TGTGCCAGCAGCTCCGGGACAGGGCTTAATTCACCCCTCCACTTT. Protein: CASSSGTGLNSPLHF. The genes are TRBV7-9 and TRBJ1-6; 9 nucleotides align to TRBD1. Per germline, CDR1 SEHNR and CDR2 FQNEAQ (reference sequence). CDR3 length: 15 residues. With V trimmed by 4 bases and J by 6 bases, 4 bases remained unmatched.

V is TRBV7-9 and J is TRBJ2-5, with D perhaps matching TRBD2 (6 bases). The CDR3 spans 13 residues. The germline V gene encodes CDR1 SEHNR and CDR2 FQNEAQ (reference sequence). Trimming took 2 bases from V and 5 from J, leaving 9 bases between them. The CDR3 is CASSLSGEETQYF. Here the CDR3 DNA reads TGTGCCAGCAGCTTATCGGGAGAGGAGACCCAGTACTTC.

The V call is TRBV7-2, the J call TRBJ1-1, with 7 bases fitting TRBD1. The germline CDR1 and CDR2 sequences are SGHTA and FQGNSA. J lost 5 bases, V lost 5 bases, and 5 bases had no gene match. The CDR3 has 13 residues. As DNA, the CDR3 is TGTGCCAGCAGCCTACAGGGGTGGACTGAAGCTTTCTTT. It codes for CASSLQGWTEAFF.

This chain links TRBV2 with TRBJ2-2; 9 nucleotides align to TRBD2. The ends lost 4 bases at V and 5 bases at J; junction bases unmatched: 5. CDR1 is SNHLY, CDR2 FYNNEI, per germline. This CDR3 is 15 amino acids long. CDR3: CASSAASGETGELFF. CDR3 in DNA: TGTGCCAGCAGTGCTGCTAGCGGGGAAACCGGGGAGCTGTTTTTT.

V is TRBV18 and J is TRBJ1-5; tentative D call: TRBD1 (6 bases). This CDR3 comprises 14 residues. V lost 4 bases and J lost 0, with 7 bases in between. Germline V gene sequence: CDR1 KGHSH, CDR2 LQKENI. CDR3 region: CASSRTDSNQPQHF. CDR3 nucleotide sequence: TGTGCCAGCTCACGGACAGATAGCAATCAGCCCCAGCATTTT.

This clone was seen only once. The chain employs TRBV5-6 and TRBJ2-2; perhaps TRBD2 as D (6 bases). CDR3 length: 16 amino acids. Germline values: CDR1 SGHDT, CDR2 YYEEEE. Between the trimmed V and J ends, which lost 1 base and 5 bases, there was a span of 15 bases. The CDR3 protein is CASSLMGRGRTGELFF. Here the CDR3 DNA reads TGTGCCAGCAGCTTGATGGGGCGGGGTCGGACCGGGGAGCTGTTTTTT.

The CDR3 DNA is TGTGCCAGCTCATTATCCACGGGACAGGGAGGGCTCTATGGCTACACCTTC. Its protein product is CASSLSTGQGGLYGYTF. The chain joins TRBV18 to TRBJ1-2, with 9 bases fitting TRBD1. The CDR3 runs to 17 residues. V lost 5 bases, J lost 4 bases, and 14 bases stayed unmatched. CDR1 and CDR2 from the germline V gene are KGHSH and LQKENI. Supplemented by reference TRBV18 and TRBJ1-2, the full variable domain reads NAGVMQNPRHLVRRRGQEARLRCSPMKGHSHVYWYRQLPEEGLKFMVYLQKENIIDESGMPKERFSAEFPKEGPSILRIQQVVRGDSAAYFCASSLSTGQGGLYGYTFGSGTRLTVV.

J is TRBJ2-1 and V is TRBV7-6; 10 nucleotides match TRBD2. The CDR3 has 16 amino acids. The germline V gene has CDR1 SGHVS and CDR2 FNYEAQ. V dropped 5 bases and J dropped 3; count of bases not matched to a gene: 7. CDR3 in amino acids: CASSQRSGRGYNEQFF. Here the CDR3 DNA reads TGTGCCAGCAGCCAAAGGAGCGGGAGGGGCTACAATGAGCAGTTCTTC.

This clone was recorded once. The gene calls are TRBV5-1 and TRBJ1-1, with TRBD1 identical over 8 bases. V lost 4 bases, J lost 7 bases, and 6 bases stayed unmatched. The CDR3 consists of 13 residues. From germline, CDR1 is SGHRS and CDR2 YFSETQ. The CDR3 DNA follows: TGCGCCAGCAGCATTGGACAGGGACTTGAAGCTTTCTTT. It is translated as CASSIGQGLEAFF.

The CDR3 here is CATSDATGASTDTQYF. The DNA for the CDR3 is TGTGCCACCAGTGACGCAACAGGGGCGTCCACAGATACGCAGTATTTT. This chain uses TRBV24-1 with TRBJ2-3; 7 bases map to TRBD1. CDR1 KGHDR and CDR2 SFDVKD come from the germline V gene. The J segment lost 2 bases and the V segment lost 4 bases, leaving 8 bases of the junction unmatched. The CDR3 has 16 amino acids.

This chain connects TRBV7-2 to TRBJ1-1, with D hard to call. The CDR3 is 14 amino acids. Germline-derived CDR1 and CDR2 are SGHTA and FQGNSA. The V end lost 2 bases, the J end lost 2 bases, and 9 bases lay between the germline ends. For the CDR3, the DNA is TGTGCCAGCAGCTTAACGGGATTTAACACTGAAGCTTTCTTT. The encoded protein is CASSLTGFNTEAFF.

V is TRBV6-1 and J is TRBJ2-7; TRBD2 matches at 8 bases. The CDR3 consists of 15 residues. Germline assignment: CDR1 MNHNS and CDR2 SASEGT. V dropped 1 base and J dropped 7; count of bases not matched to a gene: 9. Here the CDR3 reads CASSEVGTRGREQYF. CDR3 nucleotide sequence: TGTGCCAGCAGTGAAGTAGGGACTAGGGGTAGGGAGCAGTACTTC.

This chain joins TRBV14 and TRBJ2-3; 11 bases agree with TRBD2. The ends lost 2 bases at V and 0 bases at J; junction bases unmatched: 13. CDR3 length: 20 residues. CDR1 and CDR2 (germline): SGHDN, FVKESK. The CDR3 loop is CASSQTGPGTSGSSTDTQYF. In DNA form, the CDR3 reads TGTGCCAGCAGCCAAACAGGTCCCGGGACTAGCGGATCTAGCACAGATACGCAGTATTTT.

The chain uses TRBV15 and TRBJ2-2; 7 bases are shared with TRBD2. The CDR3 covers 16 residues. With 5 bases clipped from V and 3 bases from J, the junction kept 9 bases outside the gene matches. Germline CDR1 LNHNV, CDR2 YYDKDF (reference sequence). CDR3 loop: CATSSKRGGDTGELFF. CDR3 in DNA: TGTGCCACCAGCTCGAAGCGCGGGGGTGACACCGGGGAGCTGTTTTTT.

In this sample, this clone turned up once. CDR3 residues: CASTPGGAYGYTF. The CDR3 nucleotides read TGTGCCAGCACCCCAGGAGGAGCATATGGCTACACCTTC. This chain links TRBV5-5 with TRBJ1-2; D gene uncertain. Germline loops: CDR1 SGHKS, CDR2 YYEKEE (reference sequence). With 6 bases removed from V and 5 bases from J, the gap between germline ends came to 14 bases. This CDR3 is built from 13 residues.